Below, one T cell receptor beta chain is given with its context. What it binds is unknown. Template switching with 5'RACE generated the TCR cDNA and added a universal primer site and UMIs. TCRdb analysed the 5' RACE reads with MiXCR anew, one entry per CDR3 protein. The data hold hundreds of thousands of distinct CDR3 sequences, with roughly 8.3% observed a single time. Germline V gene lookup returns CDR1 SGHTA and CDR2 FQGTGA. The CDR3 covers 16 residues. V gave up 4 bases and J gave up 4 bases; unmatched junction bases: 6. The data originate from a study of T cells after yellow fever vaccination. Study background: Fractions with few cells were prepared using SMART-Seq v4 Ultra Low Input.

Study-wide findings and caveats: Clones that expanded after primary vaccination mostly reappeared after the booster (roughly 96% CD4, roughly 90% CD8).

This chain links TRBV7-3 with TRBJ2-3; TRBD2 matches 12 bases. The starting material was PBMCs, obtained roughly seven weeks after the first yellow fever vaccination. The source is a man younger than 30 who received the YFV17D yellow fever vaccine. CDR3 coding DNA: TGTGCCAGCAGCTCCGGACTAGCGGGGATGGCAGATACGCAGTATTTT. It specifies CASSSGLAGMADTQYF.